This T cell receptor beta chain was sequenced during a study of chemoradiotherapy in HPV16-positive cancers. Profiled with immunoSEQ multiplex PCR; TCRdb holds only in-frame clones, not every one. Of around 9,800 clones in the sample, over 65% were seen once. Remarks on this clone: Its antigen remains unidentified.

The CDR3 is 17 residues long. Per germline, CDR1 SGDLS and CDR2 YYNGEE. V trimming: 7 bases; J trimming: 5 bases; junction bases outside the gene matches: 18. Study outcomes and limitations: The functional HPV-specific definition rests on just a couple of HPV16-positive patients. Candidate HPV-specific clones and E7-related TCR motifs grew in tumor during treatment.

The V gene is TRBV9, the J gene TRBJ2-1, with 7 nucleotides matching TRBD2. The clonotype was recovered from a human donor with HPV-associated anogenital cancer. This sample was obtained from a patient who underwent chemoradiotherapy. In DNA, the CDR3 is TGTGCCAGCGGCCGAACCGGCGGGCTAGCGGACCACAATGAGCAGTTCTTC. It specifies CASGRTGGLADHNEQFF.